Sequencing of this T cell receptor (beta chain) was carried out in a study of blood T cell repertoires in COVID-19. For the study at large: The cDNA or gDNA used as material had been derived from T cells, B-cell-depleted T cells, or PBMCs.

As handled by the study authors: Reference gene primer amplification gave estimated nucleated cell counts. Clones were sequenced by immunoSEQ multiplex PCR, and TCRdb holds only the in-frame ones, with some missing. V and J calls and clone size are given by that table; D and trimming were obtained from the DNA. The repertoire includes approximately 180,000 clones, roughly 85% of them detected once, and approximately 11% sits in the top ten. Trimming cost V 1 base and J 3 bases; bases outside gene matches: 7. Per the germline V gene, CDR1 is SGHNT and CDR2 is YYREEE (reference sequence). The CDR3 is 17 amino acids.

The chain links TRBV5-4 to TRBJ2-3; 11 bases map to TRBD2. The specimen sequenced was peripheral blood. The receptor was derived from a human donor with active or convalescent COVID-19. The donor label of this sample is uncertain. CDR3 protein: CASSLLAGGLGTDTQYF. DNA for the CDR3: TGTGCCAGCAGCTTGTTAGCGGGAGGGCTGGGTACAGATACGCAGTATTTT.